This entry concerns a single T cell receptor beta chain. The source of the sample is a study of blood T cell repertoires in COVID-19. Whole-study context: The origin of the acute and convalescent COVID-19 samples was the United States, Italy and Spain. The cDNA or gDNA used as material had been derived from T cells, B-cell-depleted T cells, or PBMCs.

Sequenced by immunoSEQ multiplex PCR; TCRdb stores in-frame clones only, minus some. The data show around 130,000 clones, about 80% seen once. The sequence derives from a human donor in a cohort sampled during active COVID-19. Material for sequencing was peripheral blood.

CDR3 sequence (DNA): TGTGCCAGCAGTCCTACAGGGTCGGGGGAGCTGTTTTTT. Its protein is CASSPTGSGELFF. V gene TRBV12-3 or TRBV12-4 combines with J gene TRBJ2-2; tentatively, D is TRBD1 (6 bases). Deletions cut 5 bases from V and 8 bases from J, with 12 bases between. CDR3 size: 13 residues.